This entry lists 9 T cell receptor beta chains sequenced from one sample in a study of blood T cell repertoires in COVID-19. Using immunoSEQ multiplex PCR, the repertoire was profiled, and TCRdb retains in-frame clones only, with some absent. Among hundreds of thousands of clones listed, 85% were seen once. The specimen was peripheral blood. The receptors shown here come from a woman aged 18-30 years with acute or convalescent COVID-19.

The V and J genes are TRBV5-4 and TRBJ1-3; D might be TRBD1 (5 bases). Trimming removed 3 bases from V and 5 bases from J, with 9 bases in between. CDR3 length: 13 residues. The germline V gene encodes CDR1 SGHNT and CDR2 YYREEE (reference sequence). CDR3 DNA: TGTGCCAGCAGCTCCCAGGACAGAAACACCATATATTTT. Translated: CASSSQDRNTIYF. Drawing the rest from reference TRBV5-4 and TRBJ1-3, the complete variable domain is ETGVTQSPTHLIKTRGQQVTLRCSSQSGHNTVSWYQQALGQGPQFIFQYYREEENGRGNFPPRFSGLQFPNYSSELNVNALELDDSALYLCASSSQDRNTIYFGEGSWLTVV.

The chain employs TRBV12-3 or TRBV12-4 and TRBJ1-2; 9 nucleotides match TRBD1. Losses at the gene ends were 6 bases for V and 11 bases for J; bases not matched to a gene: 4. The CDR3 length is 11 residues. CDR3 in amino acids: CASRPGTGYTF. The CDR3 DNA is TGTGCCAGCAGACCCGGGACAGGGTACACCTTC.

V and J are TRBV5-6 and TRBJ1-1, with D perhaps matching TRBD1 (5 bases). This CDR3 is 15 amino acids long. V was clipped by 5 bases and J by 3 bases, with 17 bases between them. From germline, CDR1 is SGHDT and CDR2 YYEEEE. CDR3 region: CASSYRGVGDTEAFF. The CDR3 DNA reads TGTGCCAGCAGTTATCGCGGTGTAGGGGACACTGAAGCTTTCTTT.

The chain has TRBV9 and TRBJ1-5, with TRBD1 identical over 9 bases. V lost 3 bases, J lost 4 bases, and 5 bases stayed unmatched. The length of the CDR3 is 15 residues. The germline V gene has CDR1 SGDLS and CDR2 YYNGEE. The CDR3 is CASSDTGGENQPQHF. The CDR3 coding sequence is TGTGCCAGCAGCGATACAGGGGGCGAAAATCAGCCCCAGCATTTT.

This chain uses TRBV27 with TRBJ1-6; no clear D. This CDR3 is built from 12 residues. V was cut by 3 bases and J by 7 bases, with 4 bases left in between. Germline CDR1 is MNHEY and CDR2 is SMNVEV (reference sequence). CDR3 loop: CASSFLNSPLHF. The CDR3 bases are TGTGCCAGCAGTTTCCTCAATTCACCCCTCCACTTT.

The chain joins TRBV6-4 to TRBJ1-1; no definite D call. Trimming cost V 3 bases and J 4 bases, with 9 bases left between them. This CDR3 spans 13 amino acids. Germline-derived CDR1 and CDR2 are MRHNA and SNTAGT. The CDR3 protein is CASSEVRGTEAFF. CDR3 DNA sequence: TGTGCCAGCAGTGAAGTACGGGGCACTGAAGCTTTCTTT.

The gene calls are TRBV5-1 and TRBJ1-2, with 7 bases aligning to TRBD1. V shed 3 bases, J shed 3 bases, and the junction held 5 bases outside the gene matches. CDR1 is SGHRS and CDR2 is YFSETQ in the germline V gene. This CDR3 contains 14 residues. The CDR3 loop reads CASSSGDRDYGYTF. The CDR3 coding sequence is TGCGCCAGCAGCTCGGGTGACAGGGACTATGGCTACACCTTC.

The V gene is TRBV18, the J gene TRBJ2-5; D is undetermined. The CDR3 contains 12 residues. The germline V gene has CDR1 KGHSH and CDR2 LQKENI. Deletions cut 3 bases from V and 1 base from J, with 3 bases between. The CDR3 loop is CASSPSQETQYF. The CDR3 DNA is TGTGCCAGCTCACCCTCCCAAGAGACCCAGTACTTC.

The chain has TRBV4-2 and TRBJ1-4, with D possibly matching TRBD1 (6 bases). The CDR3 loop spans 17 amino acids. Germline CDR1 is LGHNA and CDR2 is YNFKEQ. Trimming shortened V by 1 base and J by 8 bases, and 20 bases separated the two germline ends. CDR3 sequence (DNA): TGTGCCAGCAGCCAAGCCTCGGCAGGGGAAATTGGGGAAAAACTGTTTTTT. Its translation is CASSQASAGEIGEKLFF.